In its sample, the clone carrying this T cell receptor beta chain was seen a few times. The antigen remains undetermined. This entry belongs to a study of Tregs in tolerant kidney transplant recipients. Study-wide results and caveats: Biological reproducibility was not directly addressed in this study.

Clones were sequenced by immunoSEQ multiplex PCR, and TCRdb holds only the in-frame ones, with some missing. The sample consists of around 230,000 clones, 80% to 85% of them appearing once. CDR3 length equals 16 residues. J was trimmed by 0 bases and V by 0 bases; bases with no gene match: 2. Germline CDR1 reads MGHRA; CDR2 reads YSYEKL. This rearrangement joins TRBV4-1 to TRBJ2-7, with 10 bases aligning to TRBD1. The specimen was CD4+ T cells from blood. The TCR originated in a human donor in good health. The CDR3 spells CASSQDRTGGSYEQYF. As DNA, the CDR3 is TGCGCCAGCAGCCAAGACCGGACAGGGGGCTCCTACGAGCAGTACTTC.